These 15 T cell receptor beta chains came from one sample sequenced in a study of response to subunit inactivated influenza vaccine. TCRdb analysed the RT-PCR reads with MiXCR anew, one entry per CDR3 protein. The sample records fewer than 750,000 distinct CDR3 sequences, approximately 14% being singletons. Source: PBMCs from blood, taken roughly 13 days after vaccination. The origin of the receptors is a man aged 50-60 years who received an inactivated influenza vaccine.

This chain links TRBV12-3 or TRBV12-4 with TRBJ2-1; 9 bases match TRBD2. Trimming took 0 bases from V and 3 from J; bases not matched to a gene: 3. CDR3 size: 16 residues. Here the CDR3 reads CASSLALAGFYNEQFF. CDR3 nucleotides: TGTGCCAGCAGTTTAGCCCTAGCGGGGTTCTACAATGAGCAGTTCTTC.

The J gene is TRBJ2-2, the V gene TRBV11-2; D gene ambiguous. Trimming took 4 bases from V and 7 from J, leaving 16 bases between them. The CDR3 runs 15 residues. The germline gives CDR1 SGHAT, CDR2 FQNNGV. The DNA of the CDR3 is TGTGCCAGCAGCTCCCTGGTCAGGCGCGGCGGGGAGCTGTTTTTT. It encodes CASSSLVRRGGELFF.

Ten or more counts support this clonotype. The chain is built from TRBV15 and TRBJ2-1; D gene uncertain. The CDR3 totals 15 residues. Looked up from germline, CDR1 is LNHNV and CDR2 is YYDKDF (reference sequence). The V end lost 0 bases, the J end lost 14 bases, and 20 bases lay between the germline ends. The CDR3: CATSRDPFGPVMEFF. The CDR3 DNA is TGTGCCACCAGCAGAGATCCCTTTGGACCCGTCATGGAGTTCTTC.

This clonotype was observed a handful of times. The chain has TRBV28 and TRBJ2-7; TRBD2 might be the D (5 bases). Looked up from germline, CDR1 is MDHEN and CDR2 is SYDVKM. CDR3 length: 14 residues. Trimming removed 4 bases at V and 5 bases at J, with 15 bases between. CDR3 in amino acids: CASSSGLEGNEQYF. In nucleotides, the CDR3 is TGTGCCAGCAGTTCGGGGTTAGAAGGCAACGAGCAGTACTTC.

Only a few counts were recorded for this clonotype. The chain recombines TRBV6-1 with TRBJ2-7, with D hard to call. CDR3 length: 15 residues. V was clipped by 3 bases and J by 3 bases, with 15 bases between them. The germline CDR1 and CDR2 sequences are MNHNS and SASEGT. CDR3 DNA: TGTGCCAGCAGTGAGTTCGGCAGTGGATTCTACGAGCAGTACTTC. Amino acid sequence: CASSEFGSGFYEQYF.

The CDR3 loop is CSARGASGTRPQYF. The CDR3 DNA sequence: TGCAGTGCTAGAGGGGCTAGCGGGACCCGTCCGCAGTATTTT. The chain combines TRBV20-1 with TRBJ2-3; 9 bases map to TRBD2. This CDR3 contains 14 residues. V shed 1 base, J shed 10 bases, and the junction held 9 bases outside the gene matches. The germline CDR1 and CDR2 sequences are DFQATT and SNEGSKA (reference sequence).

J is TRBJ2-1 and V is TRBV9; D not certain. The CDR3 extends over 15 amino acids. Germline V CDR1 and CDR2: SGDLS, YYNGEE. Trimming took 3 bases from V and 0 from J, leaving 10 bases between them. The CDR3 sequence is CASSADGASYNEQFF. In DNA, the CDR3 is TGTGCCAGCAGCGCGGACGGAGCCTCCTACAATGAGCAGTTCTTC.

The chain links TRBV20-1 to TRBJ2-3; TRBD2 matches 7 bases. Germline-derived CDR1 and CDR2 are DFQATT and SNEGSKA (reference sequence). The CDR3 is made up of 15 amino acids. V was clipped by 2 bases and J by 1 base; unmatched bases: 6. In DNA form, the CDR3 reads TGCAGTGCTAGACTTCCCCTAGCGGGCACAGATACGCAGTATTTT. Amino acid sequence: CSARLPLAGTDTQYF.

This rearrangement joins TRBV20-1 to TRBJ2-1; TRBD2 aligns across 10 bases. Unmatched junction bases numbered 5, after V lost 3 bases and J lost 0 bases. The CDR3 length is 16 residues. Germline-derived CDR1 and CDR2 are DFQATT and SNEGSKA (reference sequence). CDR3: CSASHLAGVSYNEQFF. The CDR3 coding sequence is TGCAGTGCTAGCCACCTAGCGGGAGTCTCCTACAATGAGCAGTTCTTC.

This clonotype has a count of ten or more. Here the CDR3 DNA reads TGTGCCAGCAGGGAGATAGCGGGAGCAACAGATACGCAGTATTTT. Its translation: CASREIAGATDTQYF. V is TRBV2 and J is TRBJ2-3, with TRBD2 matching 9 bases. From germline, CDR1 is SNHLY and CDR2 FYNNEI. This CDR3 contains 15 residues. Trimming removed 6 bases from V and 3 bases from J; junction bases left unmatched: 7.

The chain uses TRBV6-1 and TRBJ2-2; TRBD1 matches at 8 bases. Germline CDR1 and CDR2: MNHNS and SASEGT. V was clipped by 5 bases and J by 1 base; unmatched bases: 0. The CDR3 spans 14 residues. The CDR3: CASSTGGNTGELFF. CDR3 nucleotide sequence: TGTGCCAGCAGTACAGGGGGGAACACCGGGGAGCTGTTTTTT.

This clonotype was detected ten times or more. The V gene is TRBV29-1, the J gene TRBJ2-1; 7 bases fit TRBD2. Germline CDR1 is SQVTM and CDR2 is ANQGSEA. Losses at the gene ends were 8 bases for V and 6 bases for J; bases not matched to a gene: 10. There are 13 residues in the CDR3. The CDR3 here is CSLQGGSFNEQFF. The CDR3 DNA reads TGCAGCTTGCAGGGCGGGAGTTTCAATGAGCAGTTCTTC.

This chain links TRBV6-1 with TRBJ1-2; D call uncertain. Germline CDR1 MNHNS, CDR2 SASEGT. This CDR3 comprises 15 residues. V lost 3 bases and J lost 0, with 11 bases in between. The CDR3 region is CASSDWAVTNYGYTF. The DNA for the CDR3 is TGTGCCAGCAGTGATTGGGCAGTAACTAACTATGGCTACACCTTC.

Only a few counts were recorded for this clonotype. This chain links TRBV20-1 with TRBJ2-3, with D possibly TRBD2 on 6 matching bases. Germline V gene data show CDR1 as DFQATT and CDR2 as SNEGSKA (reference sequence). This CDR3 has 15 amino acids. V lost 6 bases to trimming and J lost 1 base, with 17 bases between them. CDR3 sequence: CSAPGLLLGTDTQYF. CDR3 bases: TGCAGTGCACCGGGACTTTTGTTGGGCACAGATACGCAGTATTTT.

This chain connects TRBV27 to TRBJ1-1; D not resolved. Germline values: CDR1 MNHEY, CDR2 SMNVEV (reference sequence). With 6 bases removed from V and 0 bases from J, the gap between germline ends came to 11 bases. This CDR3 spans 14 amino acids. The CDR3 spells CASSSDTMNTEAFF. Written as DNA, the CDR3 is TGTGCCAGCAGCTCTGACACTATGAACACTGAAGCTTTCTTT.